Below, 28 T cell receptor beta chains from the same sample are listed, as sequenced in a study of beta chain features in type 1 diabetes. The isolated RNA, all of it, was reverse transcribed, so expressed TCRB transcripts were what got sequenced. Clones were sequenced by immunoSEQ multiplex PCR, and TCRdb holds only the in-frame ones, with some missing. The sample shows 250,000 to 350,000 clones, approximately 14% of them seen only once. The sequenced sample was central memory CD4+ T cells from blood. These receptors were collected from a young man in good health.

The CDR3 protein is CASSQAITANYGYTF. CDR3 nucleotides: TGTGCCAGCAGCCAAGCAATCACAGCAAACTATGGCTACACCTTC. The chain uses TRBV4-2 and TRBJ1-2; D not certain. This CDR3 region has 15 residues. CDR1 is LGHNA and CDR2 is YNFKEQ in the germline V gene. V lost 1 base and J lost 2, with 11 bases in between.

Only a few counts were recorded for this clone. Other DNA sequences within the sample encode an identical CDR3. This chain uses TRBV7-2 with TRBJ2-3; 8 bases agree with TRBD2. The ends lost 5 bases at V and 2 bases at J; junction bases unmatched: 6. The length of the CDR3 is 15 residues. Germline V gene data show CDR1 as SGHTA and CDR2 as FQGNSA. CDR3 sequence reads: CASSISGGNTDTQYF. The CDR3 DNA sequence: TGTGCCAGCAGCATAAGCGGGGGCAACACAGATACGCAGTATTTT.

CDR3 sequence: CASSPTPGDTQYF. CDR3 bases: TGTGCCAGCAGCCCGACGCCCGGAGATACGCAGTATTTT. This chain joins TRBV11-2 and TRBJ2-3; the D is unclear. In germline, CDR1 is SGHAT, CDR2 FQNNGV. The CDR3 covers 13 residues. V lost 5 bases, J lost 5 bases, and 11 bases lay in between.

The chain uses TRBV7-2 and TRBJ2-1; D is tentatively TRBD1 or TRBD2 (6 bases each). Germline V gene sequence: CDR1 SGHTA, CDR2 FQGNSA. V was clipped by 6 bases and J by 7 bases, with 16 bases between them. CDR3 length: 14 amino acids. The CDR3 protein is CASRGGTGLNEQFF. The DNA for the CDR3 is TGTGCCAGCAGGGGGGGTACAGGGTTGAATGAGCAGTTCTTC.

This clone was detected only a few times. The chain couples TRBV7-9 to TRBJ2-7, with 11 bases lining up with TRBD2. V lost 4 bases and J lost 6; bases outside the gene matches: 2. Germline V CDR1 and CDR2: SEHNR, FQNEAQ (reference sequence). This CDR3 is built from 13 residues. The CDR3 nucleotides read TGTGCCAGCAGCTCGACTAGCGGGACCGAGCAGTACGTC. Its translation: CASSSTSGTEQYV.

J is TRBJ1-2 and V is TRBV6-5, with D possibly TRBD1 on 5 matching bases. V lost 0 bases and J lost 8, with 16 bases in between. Germline CDR1 and CDR2: MNHEY and SVGAGI. CDR3 length: 15 amino acids. CDR3 DNA: TGTGCCAGCAGTTACTCTAGGCAGGGATATGGCGGCTACACCTTC. This translates into CASSYSRQGYGGYTF.

The table lists this clone with many counts. This chain joins TRBV7-2 and TRBJ1-1; a weak D match, TRBD1 (6 bases). V was pared by 5 bases and J by 0 bases, with 10 bases between. CDR1 is SGHTA, CDR2 FQGNSA, per germline. The CDR3 loop spans 14 amino acids. This CDR3 reads CASSRTVLNTEAFF. CDR3 nucleotides: TGTGCCAGCAGCCGGACAGTCCTGAACACTGAAGCTTTCTTT.

Only a few counts were recorded for this clone. The chain couples TRBV11-2 to TRBJ1-1, with 11 nucleotides matching TRBD1. V gave up 3 bases and J gave up 0 bases; unmatched junction bases: 3. Germline V gene lookup returns CDR1 SGHAT and CDR2 FQNNGV. The CDR3 is 16 residues long. CDR3 in DNA: TGTGCCAGCAGCTTGGACAGGGGGCCAATGAACACTGAAGCTTTCTTT. This codes for CASSLDRGPMNTEAFF.

The chain combines TRBV19 with TRBJ2-1; tentative D call: TRBD1 (6 bases). CDR1 is LNHDA and CDR2 is SQIVND in the germline V gene (reference sequence). V was clipped by 6 bases and J by 2 bases, with 17 bases between them. This CDR3 region has 16 residues. The CDR3 region is CASRTDSLSAYNEQFF. The CDR3 coding sequence is TGTGCCAGTAGGACGGACAGCCTTTCGGCCTACAATGAGCAGTTCTTC.

V gene TRBV6-6 combines with J gene TRBJ2-1, with 10 bases lining up with TRBD1. CDR3 length: 16 amino acids. Per the germline V gene, CDR1 is MNHNY and CDR2 is SVGAGI (reference sequence). Germline trimming cut 0 bases from V and 7 bases from J; bases unmatched to any gene: 6. The CDR3 loop is CASSYSPGTGVNEQFF. The DNA of the CDR3 is TGTGCCAGCAGTTACTCTCCCGGGACAGGGGTTAATGAGCAGTTCTTC.

The genes are TRBV5-4 and TRBJ2-7, with a possible D match to TRBD1 (6 bases). CDR1 SGHNT and CDR2 YYREEE come from the germline V gene (reference sequence). The V gene lost 4 bases and the J gene lost 2 bases, with 10 bases spanning the gap. This CDR3 is built from 13 residues. The CDR3 sequence is CASSLDSPYEQYF. The CDR3, as DNA: TGTGCCAGCAGCCTGGACAGCCCCTACGAGCAGTACTTC.

A note on this clone: At one of its ends the junction is not consistent with the germline gene, which may arise from a read error. This chain joins TRBV9 and TRBJ1-3; 9 nucleotides agree with TRBD1. Germline-derived CDR1 and CDR2 are SGDLS and YYNGEE. This CDR3 contains 17 residues. CDR3 in amino acids: CAGSGRTGATSGNTIYF. The CDR3 region has the DNA TGTGCCGGCAGCGGGCGGACAGGGGCCACCTCTGGAAACACCATATATTTT.

In its sample, this clone was seen a few times. The CDR3 is CAISDGQGGFNEQFF. CDR3 coding DNA: TGTGCCATCAGTGATGGACAGGGAGGGTTTAATGAGCAGTTCTTC. The rearrangement uses TRBV10-3 and TRBJ2-1; tentative D call: TRBD1 (8 bases). Germline V gives CDR1 ENHRY, CDR2 SYGVKD. Trimming pared 3 bases from V and 7 bases from J, leaving 16 bases between. CDR3 length: 15 residues.

This clone turned up a few times. The chain employs TRBV6-5 and TRBJ1-1, with D possibly being TRBD1 (6 bases). The CDR3 sequence is 15 residues long. Germline V CDR1 and CDR2: MNHEY, SVGAGI. Trimming stripped 5 bases from V and 1 base from J, with 14 bases between. The CDR3 nucleotides are TGTGCCAGCAGTCCACCGACAGGAGGGAACACTGAAGCTTTCTTT. As protein: CASSPPTGGNTEAFF.

The sample holds a few counts of this clone. The chain uses TRBV2 and TRBJ1-1; D is perhaps TRBD1 (5 bases). In germline, CDR1 is SNHLY, CDR2 FYNNEI. Trimming took 6 bases from V and 11 from J, leaving 16 bases between them. This CDR3 region has 12 residues. Here the CDR3 reads CASRQENGNAFF. Here the CDR3 DNA reads TGTGCCAGCAGACAGGAAAACGGGAACGCTTTCTTT.

In its sample, this clone was seen once. The gene calls are TRBV19 and TRBJ2-5; D possibly corresponds to TRBD1 (6 bases). V was trimmed by 5 bases and J by 0 bases, leaving 13 bases between them. The CDR3 totals 15 residues. The germline CDR1 and CDR2 sequences are LNHDA and SQIVND (reference sequence). CDR3 bases: TGTGCCAGTAGTCCAACTCAGGGGTACCAAGAGACCCAGTACTTC. Translation gives CASSPTQGYQETQYF.

At least ten counts were recorded for this clone. The CDR3 loop reads CASSLDSDNSPLHF. In DNA, the CDR3 is TGTGCCAGCAGCCTAGACAGCGATAATTCACCCCTCCACTTT. The V gene is TRBV7-9, the J gene TRBJ1-6; tentative D call: TRBD1 (5 bases). The germline V gene encodes CDR1 SEHNR and CDR2 FQNEAQ (reference sequence). Trimming pared 5 bases from V and 5 bases from J, leaving 10 bases between. This CDR3 is built from 14 residues. The whole variable domain, filled in from reference TRBV7-9 and TRBJ1-6, reads DTGVSQNPRHKITKRGQNVTFRCDPISEHNRLYWYRQTLGQGPEFLTYFQNEAQLEKSRLLSDRFSAERPKGSFSTLEIQRTEQGDSAMYLCASSLDSDNSPLHFGNGTRLTVT.

This clone was recorded at least ten times. Other DNA sequences in this specimen translate into the identical CDR3. The chain carries TRBV6-5 and TRBJ1-1; D unclear. The V end lost 0 bases, the J end lost 1 base, and 9 bases lay between the germline ends. The germline V gene encodes CDR1 MNHEY and CDR2 SVGAGI. The CDR3 is 15 amino acids. The CDR3 sequence is CASSYSVLGNTEAFF. In DNA, the CDR3 is TGTGCCAGCAGTTACTCCGTCCTAGGGAACACTGAAGCTTTCTTT.

This clone was picked up a small number of times. For the CDR3, the DNA is TGTGCCAGCAGCTTAATAGAGGGGTCCGGTTCACCCCTCCACTTT. This translates into CASSLIEGSGSPLHF. The chain has TRBV7-7 and TRBJ1-6; a weak D match, TRBD1 (5 bases). The CDR3 is 15 amino acids. The V end lost 2 bases, the J end lost 9 bases, and 14 bases lay between the germline ends. Germline V gene data show CDR1 as SSHAT and CDR2 as FNYEAQ (reference sequence).

This chain joins TRBV9 and TRBJ2-7; D not resolved. Germline loops: CDR1 SGDLS, CDR2 YYNGEE. The CDR3 runs to 14 residues. V was cut by 3 bases and J by 3 bases, with 13 bases left in between. CDR3 residues: CASSDPVSDYEQYV. For the CDR3, the DNA is TGTGCCAGCAGCGACCCAGTATCCGACTACGAGCAGTACGTC.

In the case of this clone: Other DNA variants within this sample encode the same CDR3. The rearrangement uses TRBV29-1 and TRBJ1-5; the D gene is possibly TRBD1 (6 bases). In germline, CDR1 is SQVTM, CDR2 ANQGSEA. V lost 6 bases and J 7 bases, leaving 16 bases between the germline ends. The CDR3 totals 13 residues. CDR3 in DNA: TGCAGCGTCCGGGACACCTCGGACCAGCCCCAGCATTTT. It translates to CSVRDTSDQPQHF.

This clone was detected a few times. The V call is TRBV5-1, the J call TRBJ2-3; D remains ambiguous. V was shortened by 0 bases and J by 4 bases, with 9 bases between the two germline ends. The V gene's germline CDR1 is SGHRS and CDR2 YFSETQ. There are 14 residues in the CDR3. Written as DNA, the CDR3 is TGCGCCAGCAGCTTGGCATCGGAAGCAGATACGCAGTATTTT. It translates to CASSLASEADTQYF.

At least ten counts were recorded for this clone. This sequence joins TRBV14 and TRBJ1-2; a weak D match, TRBD1 (5 bases). The germline V and J ends were trimmed by 1 base and 3 bases, with 12 bases remaining between them. Germline lookup yields CDR1 SGHDN and CDR2 FVKESK. This CDR3 has 15 residues. The CDR3 bases are TGTGCCAGCAGCCAAGGAAGGGGCCCTGACTATGGCTACACCTTC. Translating it yields CASSQGRGPDYGYTF.

Ten or more counts support this clone. The rearrangement links TRBV10-3 to TRBJ2-5; 8 positions agree with TRBD2. V was pared by 0 bases and J by 2 bases, with 5 bases of the junction left unmatched. Germline values: CDR1 ENHRY, CDR2 SYGVKD. CDR3 length: 16 amino acids. CDR3 protein: CAISESGTGGQETQYF. The CDR3 DNA follows: TGTGCCATCAGTGAGTCCGGAACGGGGGGGCAAGAGACCCAGTACTTC.

This clone was counted a few times. The chain is built from TRBV6-1 and TRBJ1-2; D is possibly TRBD1 (5 bases). Germline CDR1 MNHNS, CDR2 SASEGT. This CDR3 has 14 amino acids. The ends were cut back, 6 bases at V and 8 bases at J, with 19 bases in the middle. The CDR3 sequence: CASRGDARSGGYTF. The CDR3 bases are TGTGCCAGCAGGGGGGACGCGAGGAGTGGCGGCTACACCTTC.

About this clone itself: An end of the junction differs from the germline gene, which may be a read error. The chain uses TRBV10-3 and TRBJ2-5; D unclear. The V gene's germline CDR1 is ENHRY and CDR2 SYGVKD. The CDR3 length is 13 residues. The CDR3 nucleotides read TGTGCCAGCAGTTTCCGGTACCAAGAGACCCAGTACTTC. Amino acids: CASSFRYQETQYF.

There are a few counts of this clone. The chain has TRBV4-3 and TRBJ2-7; 9 nucleotides line up with TRBD1. After removal of 0 bases from V and 3 bases from J, the junction contained 12 bases not matched to a gene. The length of the CDR3 is 18 residues. In germline, CDR1 is LGHNA, CDR2 YSLEER. The CDR3 DNA reads as TGCGCCAGCAGCCAAGATACGACAGGGGGTAGGGGACGCTACGAGCAGTACTTC. It translates to CASSQDTTGGRGRYEQYF.

The sample holds a few counts of this clone. The chain is built from TRBV5-1 and TRBJ1-1; 9 bases are shared with TRBD1. The CDR3 covers 15 residues. Germline V gene data show CDR1 as SGHRS and CDR2 as YFSETQ. V trimming: 4 bases; J trimming: 4 bases; junction bases outside the gene matches: 8. CDR3 sequence: CASSDSNRGRTEAFF. The CDR3 nucleotides read TGCGCCAGCAGCGACTCGAACAGGGGGCGCACTGAAGCTTTCTTT.